These T cell receptor beta chains were read from a single sample in a study of cytomegalovirus exposure and HLA in healthy donors. Sequenced by immunoSEQ multiplex PCR; TCRdb stores in-frame clones only, minus some. The sample table sets out 100,000 to 150,000 clones. Source material: PBMCs. All receptors come from a man aged 30-40 years in good health and CMV-seronegative. CDR3s include the opening cysteine and the closing phenylalanine or tryptophan. A D gene is named only where the DNA matches it firmly.

V	J	D	CDR3	DNA
TRBV6-5	TRBJ2-1	NA	CASSYFGSDNEQFF	TGTGCCAGCAGTTACTTTGGGAGTGACAATGAGCAGTTCTTC
TRBV30	TRBJ1-5	TRBD1	CAWSVDRGMGQPQHF	TGTGCCTGGAGTGTCGACAGGGGAATGGGGCAGCCCCAGCATTTT
TRBV10-3	TRBJ2-1	TRBD2	CAIQQPSGGGSEQFF	TGTGCCATCCAACAGCCTAGCGGGGGGGGGAGTGAGCAGTTCTTC
TRBV7-3	TRBJ2-3	NA	CASSLMGSSDTQYF	TGTGCCAGCAGCTTAATGGGTAGCTCAGATACGCAGTATTTT
TRBV7-2	TRBJ2-1	NA	CASRGTWDNEQFF	TGTGCCAGCAGGGGGACTTGGGACAATGAGCAGTTCTTC
TRBV28	TRBJ2-3	NA	CASSLRAGPPDTQYF	TGTGCCAGCAGTTTGCGGGCGGGGCCCCCAGATACGCAGTATTTT
TRBV4-2	TRBJ2-3	NA	CASSQIGTFAGGLTDTQYF	TGTGCCAGCAGCCAAATCGGGACTTTTGCAGGGGGTCTCACAGATACGCAGTATTTT
TRBV27	TRBJ1-1	NA	CASSLLGRGTEAFF	TGTGCCAGCAGTTTACTGGGTCGGGGCACTGAAGCTTTCTTT
TRBV5-4	TRBJ2-7	TRBD1	CASSPPPGQGQYEQYF	TGTGCCAGCAGCCCCCCACCGGGACAGGGGCAATACGAGCAGTACTTC
TRBV27	TRBJ2-7	TRBD2	CASSDPPRGGIYEQYF	TGTGCCAGCAGCGATCCGCCACGGGGGGGGATCTACGAGCAGTACTTC
TRBV11-2	TRBJ2-7	TRBD2	CASSSGLVSYEQYF	TGTGCCAGCAGCTCTGGACTAGTCTCCTACGAGCAGTACTTC
TRBV5-6	TRBJ2-1	TRBD2	CASSFHPAGTGIDEQFF	TGTGCCAGCAGCTTCCATCCAGCGGGAACCGGGATCGATGAGCAGTTCTTC
TRBV6-6	TRBJ2-7	TRBD1	CASIPGTGRNEQYF	TGTGCCAGCATCCCCGGGACAGGGCGTAACGAGCAGTACTTC
TRBV28	TRBJ1-1	NA	CASSPPYMNTEAFF	TGTGCCAGCAGCCCCCCTTACATGAACACTGAAGCTTTCTTT
TRBV9	TRBJ2-1	NA	CASSPSQAEQFF	TGTGCCAGCAGCCCGAGTCAAGCTGAGCAGTTCTTC
TRBV19	TRBJ1-6	NA	CASSSPGGYNSPLHF	TGTGCCAGTAGTTCGCCCGGGGGGTATAATTCACCCCTCCACTTT
TRBV29-1	TRBJ1-2	TRBD1	CSAIGTGRNYGYTF	TGCAGCGCGATTGGGACAGGTCGGAACTATGGCTACACCTTC
TRBV5-4	TRBJ1-2	NA	CASSLGAETNYGYTF	TGTGCCAGCAGCTTGGGTGCAGAAACTAACTATGGCTACACCTTC
TRBV6-5	TRBJ1-3	NA	CASSSFGGGNTIYF	TGTGCCAGCAGTTCCTTCGGGGGGGGAAACACCATATATTTT
TRBV15	TRBJ1-5	NA	CATSRDLSGGGQHF	TGTGCCACCAGCAGAGATCTATCCGGGGGGGGGCAGCATTTT
TRBV6-5	TRBJ1-1	NA	CASSEGWGGTEAFF	TGTGCCAGCAGTGAAGGGTGGGGCGGCACTGAAGCTTTCTTT
TRBV4-2	TRBJ2-3	NA	CASSQVQGGSTDTQYF	TGTGCCAGCAGCCAAGTTCAAGGAGGTAGCACAGATACGCAGTATTTT
TRBV19	TRBJ2-4	NA	CASSMGDNKNIQYF	TGTGCCAGTAGTATGGGGGACAACAAAAACATTCAGTACTTC
TRBV27	TRBJ2-7	TRBD1	CASSLFGTGGFYEQYF	TGTGCCAGCAGTTTATTTGGGACAGGGGGATTCTACGAGCAGTACTTC
TRBV27	TRBJ2-1	TRBD2	CASTSLAGYNEQFF	TGTGCCAGCACGAGCCTAGCGGGATACAATGAGCAGTTCTTC
TRBV7-9	TRBJ1-4	TRBD1	CASSTTRDRGSEEKLFF	TGTGCCAGCAGCACTACCCGGGACAGGGGATCGGAAGAAAAACTGTTTTTT
TRBV5-4	TRBJ2-7	NA	CASSPVTKSDPYEQYF	TGTGCCAGCAGCCCGGTAACTAAATCAGACCCCTACGAGCAGTACTTC
TRBV25-1	TRBJ2-1	NA	CASSEGGSYEQFF	TGTGCCAGCAGTGAGGGGGGTTCGTATGAGCAGTTCTTC
TRBV6-6	TRBJ1-5	NA	CASRTDNQPQHF	TGTGCCAGCCGGACAGATAATCAGCCCCAGCATTTT
TRBV18	TRBJ2-7	NA	CASSPLSAEQYF	TGTGCCAGCTCACCACTTAGCGCGGAGCAGTACTTC
TRBV9	TRBJ1-2	NA	CASSSGRGLRGYTF	TGTGCCAGCAGCTCTGGTAGAGGGCTGCGTGGCTACACCTTC
TRBV11-1	TRBJ2-3	NA	CASSHTDTQYF	TGTGCCAGCAGCCACACAGATACGCAGTATTTT
TRBV7-3	TRBJ2-7	TRBD2	CASSLTVGGAYEQYF	TGTGCCAGCAGCTTAACGGTGGGGGGGGCCTACGAGCAGTACTTC
TRBV18	TRBJ1-5	TRBD1	CASSPRGLGSNQPQHF	TGTGCCAGCTCACCAAGGGGGCTAGGTAGCAATCAGCCCCAGCATTTT
TRBV2	TRBJ2-1	NA	CATMGGRGLYNEQFF	TGTGCCACCATGGGCGGCAGGGGCCTGTACAATGAGCAGTTCTTC
TRBV28	TRBJ2-2	NA	CASSLGGRGTGELFF	TGTGCCAGCAGTTTAGGTGGGAGAGGAACCGGGGAGCTGTTTTTT
TRBV5-1	TRBJ2-3	TRBD2	CASSAGTSGTDTQYF	TGCGCCAGCAGCGCCGGGACTAGCGGCACAGATACGCAGTATTTT
TRBV10-3	TRBJ2-5	NA	CAIKPGVGIETQYF	TGTGCCATCAAACCGGGAGTCGGGATAGAGACCCAGTACTTC
TRBV7-3	TRBJ2-3	NA	CASSSTTGDTQYF	TGTGCCAGCAGCTCGACAACAGGGGATACGCAGTATTTT
TRBV6-5	TRBJ1-1	TRBD1	CASSYETGDTEAFF	TGTGCCAGCAGTTACGAGACAGGGGACACTGAAGCTTTCTTT
TRBV7-9	TRBJ1-2	NA	CASSLGEERGYTF	TGTGCCAGCAGCTTGGGCGAGGAGCGGGGCTACACCTTC